The rows below give T cell receptor beta chains drawn from one sample of a study of identical twins. MiXCR, run by TCRdb on the 5' RACE reads, gives a single entry per CDR3 protein. The table lists just over 450,000 distinct CDR3 sequences, 14% of them singletons. In addition, the sample was reused for a study of yellow fever vaccine responses in identical twins.

Sequencing input: CD4+ T cells sorted from blood. The receptors here all came from a woman aged 18-30 years in good health. CDR3s include the opening cysteine and the closing phenylalanine or tryptophan. A D gene is named only where the DNA matches it firmly. Size is stated for part of the rows, as once, few or many counts, or as a class when the clone is expanded.

TRBJ2-7,TRBD1,NA,TRBV5-1,TGCGCCAGCAGCGGCCGTCAGGGGGCATACGAGCAGTACTTC,CASSGRQGAYEQYF
TRBJ2-6,TRBD1,NA,TRBV12-3/TRBV12-4,TGTGCCAGCAGTTTAGGGACAGGGACCGGGGCCAACGTCCTGACTTTC,CASSLGTGTGANVLTF
TRBJ2-5,TRBD2,few,TRBV6-2/TRBV6-3,TGTGCCAGCAGTTACTTTCGGGGACTAGCGGGGCAAGAGACCCAGTACTTC,CASSYFRGLAGQETQYF
TRBJ1-5,NA,NA,TRBV6-2/TRBV6-3,TGTGCCAGCAGTTACGAGGGACACCGAAGGCGGCCCCAGCATTTT,CASSYEGHRRRPQHF
TRBJ2-6,NA,NA,TRBV27,TGTGCCAGCAGTTTTCTCCCAGGTGGGGCCAACGTCCTGACTTTC,CASSFLPGGANVLTF
TRBJ2-5,TRBD1,NA,TRBV2,TGTGCCAGCAATATGGACAGGGGGCAAGAGACCCAGTACTTC,CASNMDRGQETQYF
TRBJ2-7,NA,few,TRBV20-1,TGCAGTGCTAAGTCTACTTTAAACCCGTACGAGCAGTACTTC,CSAKSTLNPYEQYF
TRBJ1-1,NA,NA,TRBV20-1,TGCAGTGCTAGAGGCAGGGGAAACACTGAAGCTTTCTTT,CSARGRGNTEAFF
TRBJ2-2,TRBD2,NA,TRBV7-3,TGTGCCAGCAGCTCATCCAGGGCGCTAGCGGGGGTCACCGGGGAGCTGTTTTTT,CASSSSRALAGVTGELFF
TRBJ1-4,NA,NA,TRBV7-8,TGTGCCAGCAGCTCCCAGGGAGGATCGGGCGAAAAACTGTTTTTT,CASSSQGGSGEKLFF
TRBJ2-7,TRBD1,few,TRBV2,TGTGCCAGCAGTTATGGACAGGGGGCCTACGAGCAGTACTTC,CASSYGQGAYEQYF
TRBJ2-7,NA,NA,TRBV20-1,TGCAGTGCTACCGCCATCAACGAGCAGTACTTC,CSATAINEQYF
TRBJ1-5,NA,NA,TRBV2,TGTGCCAGCAGCCGTGGGGGGCAGGGTACTCAGCCCCAGCATTTT,CASSRGGQGTQPQHF
TRBJ2-7,TRBD1,few,TRBV6-1,TGTGCCAGCAGTAAGGGACAGGGGGTCGACGAGCAGTACTTC,CASSKGQGVDEQYF
TRBJ1-3,NA,few,TRBV5-1,TGCGCCAGCGCTTCGAACTCTGGAAACACCATATATTTT,CASASNSGNTIYF
TRBJ2-2,NA,NA,TRBV9,TGTGCCAGCAGCGTAGCTCTCCAGGGCTATTCGAACACCGGGGAGCTGTTTTTT,CASSVALQGYSNTGELFF
TRBJ2-3,TRBD2,NA,TRBV4-1,TGCGCCAGCAGCCAACGGAGCGGGAGCTGGGATACGCAGTATTTT,CASSQRSGSWDTQYF
TRBJ2-5,NA,NA,TRBV28,TGTGCCAGCAGTTTACCCAGCCAAGAGACCCAGTACTTC,CASSLPSQETQYF
TRBJ2-1,TRBD2,many,TRBV29-1,TGCAGCGTTGTTTGGACTAGCGGGAGTTACAATGAGCAGTTCTTC,CSVVWTSGSYNEQFF
TRBJ2-1,TRBD2,NA,TRBV20-1,TGCAGTGCTAGAGATCCCCGCGCGATAGCGGGAGTGGGTAATGAGCAGTTCTTC,CSARDPRAIAGVGNEQFF
TRBJ2-3,TRBD1,many,TRBV5-1,TGCGCCAGCAGCTTGCAGGGGGCCGGGTTGGATACGCAGTATTTT,CASSLQGAGLDTQYF
TRBJ2-5,TRBD2,few,TRBV3-1,TGTGCCAGCAGCCAATTAATGACTAGCGGGAGTGCCGAGACCCAGTACTTC,CASSQLMTSGSAETQYF
TRBJ2-3,TRBD1,NA,TRBV12-3/TRBV12-4,TGTGCCAGCAGTGGCCCCGGGACAGGGGGGGCTACGCAGTATTTT,CASSGPGTGGATQYF
TRBJ2-7,TRBD2,NA,TRBV6-5,TGTGCCAGCAGTTACTCGGGGTCTGCGGGAGGGCCCCACGAGCAGTACTTC,CASSYSGSAGGPHEQYF
TRBJ2-7,NA,many,TRBV25-1,TGTGCCAGCAGTGAGGCTATTCCCTACGAGCAGTACTTC,CASSEAIPYEQYF
TRBJ2-1,NA,NA,TRBV6-6,TGTGCCAGCAGTTACGGGGGCGGGGGGCAGTTCTTC,CASSYGGGGQFF
TRBJ2-1,NA,few,TRBV10-3,TGTGCCATCAGTGAGTTGAATGAGCAGTTCTTC,CAISELNEQFF
TRBJ2-7,NA,few,TRBV6-5,TGTGCCAGCAGTTACTCCCGGGGCGCCTACGAGCAGTACTTC,CASSYSRGAYEQYF
TRBJ2-5,NA,few,TRBV15,TGTGCCACCAGCAGAGATTCGAGAGGGGGATACCAAGAGACCCAGTACTTC,CATSRDSRGGYQETQYF
TRBJ2-3,NA,few,TRBV20-1,TGCAGTGCAAGGGGCCACCGGAGCACAGATACGCAGTATTTT,CSARGHRSTDTQYF
TRBJ2-1,TRBD1,NA,TRBV6-1,TGTGCCAGCAGCCTCAGACAGGGCAGTACTGAGCAGTTCTTC,CASSLRQGSTEQFF
TRBJ2-5,TRBD1,NA,TRBV27,TGTGCCAGCCTGTCGTTGGGGGCAGGGGGCATGGAGACCCAGTACTTC,CASLSLGAGGMETQYF
TRBJ2-7,TRBD1,many,TRBV12-3/TRBV12-4,TGTGCCAGCAGTTTCCGGGACAGGGTCTACGAGCAGTACTTC,CASSFRDRVYEQYF
TRBJ2-1,NA,many,TRBV11-2,TGTGCCAGCAGCTTAGAATTTCAGCAGTTCTTC,CASSLEFQQFF
TRBJ2-3,TRBD2,NA,TRBV6-2/TRBV6-3,TGTGCCAGCAGTACTCCGGGACTAGCGGGAGCAACAGATACGCAGTATTTT,CASSTPGLAGATDTQYF
TRBJ2-1,NA,NA,TRBV4-3,TGCGCCAGCAGCCAAGATCTGGGGGCTTGGGGTGAGCAGTTCTTC,CASSQDLGAWGEQFF
TRBJ2-1,NA,NA,TRBV5-1,TGCGCCAGCAGCTTGGGGCAGGTCCACTACAATGAGCAGTTCTTC,CASSLGQVHYNEQFF
TRBJ2-5,TRBD1,NA,TRBV5-1,TGCGCCAGCAGCTTAGAGGGGGCCAGAGAGACCCAGTACTTC,CASSLEGARETQYF
TRBJ2-3,NA,NA,TRBV29-1,TGCAGCGTTGTTGGGGAGAGTAGCACAGATACGCAGTATTTT,CSVVGESSTDTQYF
TRBJ2-2,NA,many,TRBV7-8,TGTGCCAGCAGCTTAGCGCCGCAAAAATCCACCGGGGAGCTGTTTTTT,CASSLAPQKSTGELFF
TRBJ2-2,NA,few,TRBV4-2,TGTGCCAGCAGCCAAGATCGCCAAGCGGCGAACACCGGGGAGCTGTTTTTT,CASSQDRQAANTGELFF